Presented here are 7 T cell receptor beta chains from one specimen sequenced in a study of T cells after yellow fever vaccination. TCRdb ran MiXCR on the 5' RACE reads and lists one entry per CDR3 protein. Of a few hundred thousand distinct CDR3 sequences listed, over 15% are singletons. This specimen was PBMCs, taken before the yellow fever booster vaccination. The source of these receptors is a young man who received the YFV17D yellow fever vaccine.

This clonotype was recorded a few times. This chain joins TRBV29-1 and TRBJ1-1; tentative D call: TRBD1 (5 bases). Trimming pared 7 bases from V and 5 bases from J, leaving 17 bases between. Germline-derived CDR1 and CDR2 are SQVTM and ANQGSEA. CDR3 size: 13 residues. The CDR3 bases are TGCAGCGCCGCTGCGGGGGTACGGACTGAAGCTTTCTTT. Its translation is CSAAAGVRTEAFF.

CDR3 coding DNA: TGTGCCAGCAGTTTGGGCCACCTTTCACCCCTCCACTTT. It translates to CASSLGHLSPLHF. This chain uses TRBV12-3 or TRBV12-4 with TRBJ1-6; unclear D gene. The CDR3 consists of 13 residues. The germline V and J ends were trimmed by 3 bases and 9 bases, with 9 bases remaining between them.

The rearrangement uses TRBV3-1 and TRBJ2-1, with D possibly TRBD1 on 6 matching bases. Trimming cost V 5 bases and J 0 bases, with 8 bases left between them. Germline values: CDR1 LGHDT, CDR2 YNNKEL (reference sequence). The CDR3 spans 14 residues. DNA of the CDR3: TGTGCCAGCAGCGACAGGAGCTCCTACAATGAGCAGTTCTTC. This codes for CASSDRSSYNEQFF.

This chain connects TRBV7-9 to TRBJ1-1; 7 bases fit TRBD1. The germline V gene has CDR1 SEHNR and CDR2 FQNEAQ (reference sequence). V gave up 5 bases and J gave up 11 bases; unmatched junction bases: 11. The CDR3 is 13 residues long. CDR3 residues: CASSQQGPQGAFF. Here the CDR3 DNA reads TGTGCCAGCAGCCAACAGGGGCCGCAGGGGGCTTTCTTT.

This clonotype has only a few counts. CDR3 region: CASSSTMGSTDTQYF. Here the CDR3 DNA reads TGCGCCAGCAGCTCTACCATGGGGAGCACAGATACGCAGTATTTT. The gene calls are TRBV5-1 and TRBJ2-3; no definite D call. V lost 3 bases and J lost 0, with 11 bases in between. There are 15 residues in the CDR3. Germline V gene data show CDR1 as SGHRS and CDR2 as YFSETQ.

J is TRBJ2-5 and V is TRBV5-1; D unresolved. The V end was cut by 3 bases, the J end by 3 bases, with 9 bases between. Germline values: CDR1 SGHRS, CDR2 YFSETQ. The CDR3 consists of 13 residues. DNA of the CDR3: TGCGCCAGCAGCTCTGCTGCAGAAGAGACCCAGTACTTC. As protein: CASSSAAEETQYF.

A few counts support this clonotype. This chain uses TRBV6-2 or TRBV6-3 with TRBJ2-1; D may be TRBD2 (6 bases). This CDR3 contains 14 residues. The germline V gene encodes CDR1 MNHEY and CDR2 SVGEGT. The ends were cut back, 2 bases at V and 2 bases at J, with 7 bases in the middle. The CDR3, as DNA: TGTGCCAGCAGTTACCGGGGGACCTACAATGAGCAGTTCTTC. As protein: CASSYRGTYNEQFF.